This T cell receptor (beta chain) was captured in a study of blood T cell repertoires in COVID-19. In the study overall: The United States, Italy and Spain were the sources of the acute and convalescent COVID-19 samples.

CDR1 is SQVTM, CDR2 ANQGSEA, per germline. The V gene end was trimmed by 6 bases and the J gene end by 1 base; junction bases not matched to a gene: 2. The CDR3 runs to 12 residues. The sample holds a few counts of this clone. Generated by immunoSEQ multiplex PCR, the TCRdb table keeps only in-frame clones and is missing some. This sample yields about 12,000 clones, of which 72% are seen a single time; around a tenth belongs to the top ten. V is TRBV29-1 and J is TRBJ1-1; 7 bases fit TRBD1. The sequence derives from a man in his 60s with COVID-19, enrolled during active disease. The sequenced material came from peripheral blood. The CDR3 region has the DNA TGCAGCGTCCGGACAGGGAACACTGAAGCTTTCTTT. Translated: CSVRTGNTEAFF.